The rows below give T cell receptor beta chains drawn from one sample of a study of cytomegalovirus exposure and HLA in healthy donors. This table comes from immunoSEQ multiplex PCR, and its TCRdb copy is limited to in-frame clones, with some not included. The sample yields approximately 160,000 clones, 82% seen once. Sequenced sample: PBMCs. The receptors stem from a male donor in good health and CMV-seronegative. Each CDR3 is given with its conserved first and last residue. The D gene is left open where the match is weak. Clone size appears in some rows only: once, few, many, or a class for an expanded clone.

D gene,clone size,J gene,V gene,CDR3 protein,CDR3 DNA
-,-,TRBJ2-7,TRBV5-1,CASSLAADTRSEQYF,TGCGCCAGCAGCTTGGCGGCGGATACTCGCAGCGAGCAGTACTTC
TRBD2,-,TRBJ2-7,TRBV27,CASSLPGLAPYEQYF,TGTGCCAGCAGTTTACCGGGACTAGCGCCTTACGAGCAGTACTTC
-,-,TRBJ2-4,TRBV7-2,CASSTGSSGKNIQYF,TGTGCCAGCAGCACGGGAAGTAGCGGCAAAAACATTCAGTACTTC
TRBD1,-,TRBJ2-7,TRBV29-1,CSVFIGTGGYEQYF,TGCAGCGTTTTTATCGGGACAGGGGGCTACGAGCAGTACTTC
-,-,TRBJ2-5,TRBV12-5,CASGSTGQETQYF,TGTGCTAGTGGCTCTACAGGTCAAGAGACCCAGTACTTC
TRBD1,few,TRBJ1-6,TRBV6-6,CASNRQGTAAPLHF,TGTGCCAGCAACCGACAGGGAACGGCGGCACCCCTCCACTTT
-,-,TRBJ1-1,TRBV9,CASSGTGWLGTEAFF,TGTGCCAGCAGCGGAACAGGGTGGTTAGGCACTGAAGCTTTCTTT
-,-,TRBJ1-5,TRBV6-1,CASNSQAGSNQPQHF,TGTGCCAGCAACTCCCAAGCAGGGAGCAATCAGCCCCAGCATTTT
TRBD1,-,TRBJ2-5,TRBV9,CASSVDGQGQETQYF,TGTGCCAGCAGCGTAGACGGACAGGGCCAAGAGACCCAGTACTTC
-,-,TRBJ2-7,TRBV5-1,CASSLGVQGGEQYF,TGCGCCAGCAGCTTGGGGGTCCAGGGGGGCGAGCAGTACTTC